The rows below give T cell receptor beta chains drawn from one sample of a study of cytomegalovirus exposure and HLA in healthy donors. Only in-frame clones appear in the TCRdb table, and some are missing; sequencing was by immunoSEQ multiplex PCR. The sample carries approximately 120,000 clones, about 70% recorded once. Sequenced input: PBMCs. The receptors derive from a woman in her fifties or sixties in good health and CMV-seropositive. CDR3s include the opening cysteine and the closing phenylalanine or tryptophan. A D gene is named only where the DNA matches it firmly. Size values are once, few and many counts, or a class for expanded clones, and some rows have none.

len,v_gene,j_gene,d_gene,abundance,CDR3nt,CDR3aa
18,TRBV5-1,TRBJ2-5,TRBD2,.,TGCGCCAGCTGCCCTTCTCGAGGGACTAGCGGGGGGGAAGAGACCCAGTACTTC,CASCPSRGTSGGEETQYF
19,TRBV4-1,TRBJ2-7,TRBD2,.,TGCGCCAGCAGCCAAGATGAAGGACTAGCGGGGGACCTCTTCTACGAGCAGTACTTC,CASSQDEGLAGDLFYEQYF
16,TRBV7-6,TRBJ2-2,TRBD2,.,TGTGCCAGCAGCTTCCGTAGCGGGGTGAACACCGGGGAGCTGTTTTTT,CASSFRSGVNTGELFF
14,TRBV7-9,TRBJ2-7,TRBD2,.,TGTTCCAGCAGCCCACCTGGGCGGGAGTACGAGCAGTACTTC,CSSSPPGREYEQYF
15,TRBV5-1,TRBJ1-4,.,.,TGCGCCAGCAGCTTGAGAGGGTCAACTAATGAAAAACTGTTTTTT,CASSLRGSTNEKLFF
13,TRBV19,TRBJ1-2,TRBD1,.,TGTGCCAGTAGTCTTCACAGGGGGAATGGCTACACCTTC,CASSLHRGNGYTF
15,TRBV7-2,TRBJ2-5,.,.,TGTGCCAGCAGCTCTCACCTTGAGGGTGGTGGGACCCAGTACTTC,CASSSHLEGGGTQYF
16,TRBV4-3,TRBJ2-3,TRBD2,.,TGCGCCAGCAGCCAAGAAAAGGCGGGGGGGAAGGGTACGCAGTATTTT,CASSQEKAGGKGTQYF
17,TRBV23-1,TRBJ2-3,.,.,TGCGCCAGCAGTCATATGTCTAACGAGGAGCCACGAAATACGCAGTATTTT,CASSHMSNEEPRNTQYF
15,TRBV5-6,TRBJ2-5,TRBD1,.,TGTGCCAGCAGCCCGAGGACAGGGCCCCAAGAGACCCAGTACTTC,CASSPRTGPQETQYF
17,TRBV7-9,TRBJ1-4,TRBD1,.,TGTGCCAGCAGCGGGGGAGTCCCGACAGGGTCTAATGAAAAACTGTTTTTT,CASSGGVPTGSNEKLFF
14,TRBV9,TRBJ2-1,TRBD2,.,TGTGCCAGCGGTAAGATAGCGGGAGTAGATGAGCAGTTCTTC,CASGKIAGVDEQFF
13,TRBV2,TRBJ1-2,TRBD1,.,TGTGCCAACGGGGACAGGGGCGTTCGGGGCTACACCTTC,CANGDRGVRGYTF
16,TRBV2,TRBJ2-7,TRBD2,once,TGTGCCAGCAGTGACGGCCTGGGCGGGGGGCGTTACGAGCAGTACTTC,CASSDGLGGGRYEQYF
16,TRBV7-9,TRBJ1-5,.,once,TGTGCCAGCAGCTTAGGCCCGCGGGGACGCAATCAGCCCCAGCATTTT,CASSLGPRGRNQPQHF
15,TRBV7-2,TRBJ2-7,TRBD2,.,TGTGCCAGCAGTAGCGGGGGGGCCGTTTTCTACGAGCAGTACTTC,CASSSGGAVFYEQYF
13,TRBV4-2,TRBJ2-7,TRBD1,.,TGTGCCAGCAGGCCGACAGGGTCCTACGAGCAGTACTTC,CASRPTGSYEQYF
13,TRBV30,TRBJ1-3,.,.,TGTGCCTGGGAGGGTTTGACTGGAAACACCATATATTTT,CAWEGLTGNTIYF
20,TRBV5-1,TRBJ2-6,TRBD1,.,TGCGCCAGCAGCCCCGGGACAGGGTTTCTTGATTTTACTGGGGCCAACGTCCTGACTTTC,CASSPGTGFLDFTGANVLTF
15,TRBV6-1,TRBJ2-7,.,few,TGTGCCAGCAGTGAAGCGCTTGGGGGGAGCTACGAGCAGTACTTC,CASSEALGGSYEQYF
12,TRBV5-5,TRBJ1-3,.,.,TGTGCCAGCAGCCTGACTTCAAATACCATATATTTT,CASSLTSNTIYF
15,TRBV4-2,TRBJ1-5,.,.,TGTGCCAGCAGCCAAGGCCGAGCCGGCGGTCAGCCCCAGCATTTT,CASSQGRAGGQPQHF
17,TRBV9,TRBJ1-4,TRBD1,once,TGTGCCAGCAGCGAAAGCCATCTAGGGACAGAAAATGAAAAACTGTTTTTT,CASSESHLGTENEKLFF
13,TRBV6-1,TRBJ2-1,.,once,TGTGCCAGCAGTATACTCACCTCCGGTGAGCAGTTCTTC,CASSILTSGEQFF
13,TRBV7-8,TRBJ1-1,TRBD1,.,TGTGCCAGCAGCCCTCAGGGGGACACTGAAGCTTTCTTT,CASSPQGDTEAFF
17,TRBV11-2,TRBJ1-2,TRBD1,.,TGTGCCAGCAGCTTAGTGGACAGGAGGGGTTGGGGCTATGGCTACACCTTC,CASSLVDRRGWGYGYTF